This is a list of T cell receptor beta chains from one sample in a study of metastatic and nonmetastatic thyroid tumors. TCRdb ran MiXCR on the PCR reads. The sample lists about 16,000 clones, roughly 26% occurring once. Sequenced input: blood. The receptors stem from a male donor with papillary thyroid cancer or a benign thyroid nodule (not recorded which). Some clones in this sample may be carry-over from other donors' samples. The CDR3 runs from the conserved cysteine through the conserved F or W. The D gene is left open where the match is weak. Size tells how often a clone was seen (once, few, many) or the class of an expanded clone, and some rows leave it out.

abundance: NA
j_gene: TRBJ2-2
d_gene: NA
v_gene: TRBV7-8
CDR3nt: TGTGCCCTTAGGGAGCGAAACACCGGGGAGCTGTTTTTT
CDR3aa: CALRERNTGELFF

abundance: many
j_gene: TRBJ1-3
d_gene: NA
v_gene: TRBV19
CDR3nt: TGTGCCAGTAGTACCGGGCAATACTCTGGAAACACCATATATTTT
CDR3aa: CASSTGQYSGNTIYF

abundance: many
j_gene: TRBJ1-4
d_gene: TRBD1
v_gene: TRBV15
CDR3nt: TGTGCCACCAGCATCAACCGGGACAGAGGTGAAAAACTGTTTTTT
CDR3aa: CATSINRDRGEKLFF

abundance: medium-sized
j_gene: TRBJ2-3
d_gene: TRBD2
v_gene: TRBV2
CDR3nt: TGTGCCAGCAGTGAGACTAGCGGGAGCACAGATACGCAGTATTTT
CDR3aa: CASSETSGSTDTQYF

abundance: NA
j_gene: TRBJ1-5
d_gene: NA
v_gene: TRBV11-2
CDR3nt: TGTGCCAGCATCTTCACAGAGAATCAGCTCCAGCATTTT
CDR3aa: CASIFTENQLQHF

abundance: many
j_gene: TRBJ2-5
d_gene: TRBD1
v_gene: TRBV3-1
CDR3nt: TGTGCCAGCAGCTCCGGGACAGGGGCTATCATGGGGGGGGAGACCCAGTACTTC
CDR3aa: CASSSGTGAIMGGETQYF

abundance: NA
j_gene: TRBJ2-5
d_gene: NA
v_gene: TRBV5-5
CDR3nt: TGTGCCAGCAGCTTGGAGTGTATACAAGAGACCCATTACTTC
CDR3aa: CASSLECIQETHYF

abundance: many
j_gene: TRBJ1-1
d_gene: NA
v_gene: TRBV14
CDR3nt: TGTGCCAGCAGCCAAGATTACGGGGCCACTGAAGCTTTCTTT
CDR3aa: CASSQDYGATEAFF

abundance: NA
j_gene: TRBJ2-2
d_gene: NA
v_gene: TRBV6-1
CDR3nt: TGTGCCAGCAGCTCGACTCGGAACAACGGGGAGCTGTTTTTT
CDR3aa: CASSSTRNNGELFF

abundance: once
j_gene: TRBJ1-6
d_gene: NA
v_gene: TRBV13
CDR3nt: TGTGCCAGCAGCTTAGGAGGGGCCTATAATTCACCCCTCCACTTT
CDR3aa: CASSLGGAYNSPLHF

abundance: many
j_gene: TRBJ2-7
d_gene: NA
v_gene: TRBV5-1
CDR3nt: TGCGCCAGCAGCTTAGCTACAGGGAGGCTTTACGAGCAGTACTTC
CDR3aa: CASSLATGRLYEQYF

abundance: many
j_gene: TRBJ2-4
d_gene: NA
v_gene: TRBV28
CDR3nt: TGTGCCAGCAGAAAAAACGGGCTACCCACCAAAAACATTCAGTACTTC
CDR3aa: CASRKNGLPTKNIQYF

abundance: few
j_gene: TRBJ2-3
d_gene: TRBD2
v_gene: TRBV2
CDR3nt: TGTGCCAGCAAGCCGGGGGGAATACACACGGATACGCAGTATTTT
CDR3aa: CASKPGGIHTDTQYF

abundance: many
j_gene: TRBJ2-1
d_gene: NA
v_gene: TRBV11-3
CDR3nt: TGTGCCAGCAGCTCTGACAGTTCTCGAAGCGAGCAGTTCTTC
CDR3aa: CASSSDSSRSEQFF

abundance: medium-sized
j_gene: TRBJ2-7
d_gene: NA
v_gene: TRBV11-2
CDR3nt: TGTGCCAGCAGCTCATCCCCCGGGACACCCCCCTACGAGCAGTACTTC
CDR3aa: CASSSSPGTPPYEQYF

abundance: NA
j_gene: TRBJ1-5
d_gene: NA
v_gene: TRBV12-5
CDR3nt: TGTGCTAGTGGTTTGCCCGGGAGCTCCCTACTACATAGCAATCAGCCCCAGCATTTT
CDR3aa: CASGLPGSSLLHSNQPQHF

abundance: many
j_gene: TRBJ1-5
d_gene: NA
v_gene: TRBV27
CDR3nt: TGTGCCAGCAGTCCCCTGGGAGGTGTGGGTCAGCCCCAGCATTTT
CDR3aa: CASSPLGGVGQPQHF

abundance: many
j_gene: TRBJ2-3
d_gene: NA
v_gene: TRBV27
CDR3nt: TGTGCCAGCAGCACCCGGGTCACAGATACGCAGTATTTT
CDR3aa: CASSTRVTDTQYF

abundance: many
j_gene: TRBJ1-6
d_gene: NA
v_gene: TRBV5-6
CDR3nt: TGTGCCAGCAGCTTGGGAATTTCTAATAATTCACCCCTCCACTTT
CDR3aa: CASSLGISNNSPLHF

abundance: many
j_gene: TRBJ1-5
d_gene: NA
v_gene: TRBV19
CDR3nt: TGTGCCAGTAGAACCCCGGTCGGGGGTGTTCATCAGCCCCAGCATTTT
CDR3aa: CASRTPVGGVHQPQHF

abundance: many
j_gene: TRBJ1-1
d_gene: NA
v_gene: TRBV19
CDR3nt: TGTGCCAGTAGTACTTACGACAGATGGGGACGCACTGAAGCTTTCTTT
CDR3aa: CASSTYDRWGRTEAFF

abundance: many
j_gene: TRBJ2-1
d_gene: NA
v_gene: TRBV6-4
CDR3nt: TGTGCCAGCAGTGACGGCAGCTACAATGAGCAGTTCTTC
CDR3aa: CASSDGSYNEQFF

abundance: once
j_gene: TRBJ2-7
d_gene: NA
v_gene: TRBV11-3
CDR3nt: TGTGCCAGCAGCTTAGTACTGGTAGTATACGAGCAGTACTTC
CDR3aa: CASSLVLVVYEQYF

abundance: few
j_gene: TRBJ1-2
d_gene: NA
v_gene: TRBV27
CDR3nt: TGTGCCAGCATCTCACGGGACACATTCGGCTATGGCTACACCTTC
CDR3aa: CASISRDTFGYGYTF

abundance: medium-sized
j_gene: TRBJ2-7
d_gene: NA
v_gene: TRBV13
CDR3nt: TGTGCCAGCAGCTTACAAGAATCCTACGAGCAGTACTTC
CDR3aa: CASSLQESYEQYF

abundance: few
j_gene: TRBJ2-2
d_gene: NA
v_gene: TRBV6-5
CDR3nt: TGTGCCAGCAGTTACTCGGCGTGGGAGGTAACGAACACCGGGGAGCTGTTTTTT
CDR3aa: CASSYSAWEVTNTGELFF

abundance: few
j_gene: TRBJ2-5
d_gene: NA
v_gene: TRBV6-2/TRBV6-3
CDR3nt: TGTGCCAGCAGTGTACTGGACCAAGGGACCCAGTACTTC
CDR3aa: CASSVLDQGTQYF

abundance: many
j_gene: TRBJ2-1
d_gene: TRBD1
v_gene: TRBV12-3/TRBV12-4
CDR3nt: TGTGCCAGCAGTACACAGGGGGGTGAGCAGTTCTTC
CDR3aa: CASSTQGGEQFF

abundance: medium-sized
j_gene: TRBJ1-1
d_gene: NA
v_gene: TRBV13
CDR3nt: TGTGCCAGCAGTATCGTTCGAGGCACTGAAGCTTTCTTT
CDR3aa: CASSIVRGTEAFF

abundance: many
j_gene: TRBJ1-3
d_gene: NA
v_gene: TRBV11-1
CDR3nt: TGTGCCAGCAGCATTAGGATTGGGGGGGCGTCTGGAAACACCATATATTTT
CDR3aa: CASSIRIGGASGNTIYF

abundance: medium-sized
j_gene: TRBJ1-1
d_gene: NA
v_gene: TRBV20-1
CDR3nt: TGCAGTGCTAGAGATGTCGGGCGGGGGACGGTGAACACTGAAGCTTTCTTT
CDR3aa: CSARDVGRGTVNTEAFF

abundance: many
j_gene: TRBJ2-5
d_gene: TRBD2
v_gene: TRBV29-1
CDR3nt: TGCAGCGTTGTAGCGGGGGACGGGACCCAGTACTTC
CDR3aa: CSVVAGDGTQYF

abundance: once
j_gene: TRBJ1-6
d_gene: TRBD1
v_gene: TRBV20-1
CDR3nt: TGCAGTGCTAGACCCTCCGGGACAGACGTATCACCCCTCCACTTT
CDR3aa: CSARPSGTDVSPLHF

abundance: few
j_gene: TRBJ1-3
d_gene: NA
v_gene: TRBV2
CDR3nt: TGTGCCAGCAGTGGTCAGGGGTATTTCGGAAACACCATATATTTT
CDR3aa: CASSGQGYFGNTIYF

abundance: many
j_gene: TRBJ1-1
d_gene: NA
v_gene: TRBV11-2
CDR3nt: TGTGCCAGCAGCTTCGGAGGTATGAACACTGAAGCTTTCTTT
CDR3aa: CASSFGGMNTEAFF

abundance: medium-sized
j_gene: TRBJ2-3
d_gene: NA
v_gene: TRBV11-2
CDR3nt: TGTGCCAGCAGCCCCGGGTCCAGCACAGATACGCAGTATTTT
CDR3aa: CASSPGSSTDTQYF

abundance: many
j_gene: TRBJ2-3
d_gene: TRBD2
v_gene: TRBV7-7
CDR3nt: TGTGCTAGCAGCCTCGGGGGGGTGGCAGATACGCAGTATTTT
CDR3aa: CASSLGGVADTQYF

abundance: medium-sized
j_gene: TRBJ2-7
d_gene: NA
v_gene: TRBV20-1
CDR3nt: TGCAGTGCTAGAGATCAAGAAGCGAGACTTCAGTACTTC
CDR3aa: CSARDQEARLQYF

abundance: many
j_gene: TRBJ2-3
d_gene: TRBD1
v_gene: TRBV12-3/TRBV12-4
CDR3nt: TGTGCCAGCAGTTCACAGGGGGTACCAGATACGCAGTATTTT
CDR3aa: CASSSQGVPDTQYF

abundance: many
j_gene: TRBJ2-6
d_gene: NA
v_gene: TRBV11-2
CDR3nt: TGTGCCAGCAGCTTAGAATACAGCTCCTCTGGGGCCAACGTCCTGACTTTC
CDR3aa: CASSLEYSSSGANVLTF

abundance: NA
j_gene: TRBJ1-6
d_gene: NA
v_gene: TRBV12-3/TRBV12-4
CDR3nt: TGTGCCAGCAGTCGTCCTGGCTGGGGGGCAGGTAATTCACCCCTCCACTTT
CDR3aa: CASSRPGWGAGNSPLHF

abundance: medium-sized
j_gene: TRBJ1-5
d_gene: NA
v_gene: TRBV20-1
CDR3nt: TGCAGTGCTAGACCCATGTTGGGATCTGGCAATCAGCCCCAGCATTTT
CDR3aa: CSARPMLGSGNQPQHF

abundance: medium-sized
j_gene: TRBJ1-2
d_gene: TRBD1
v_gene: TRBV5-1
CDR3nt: TGCGCCAGCAGCTTGGCATCGGGACAGGGGGCCTCTGGCTACACCTTC
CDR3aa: CASSLASGQGASGYTF

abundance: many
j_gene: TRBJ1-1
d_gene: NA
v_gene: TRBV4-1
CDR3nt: TGCGCCAGCAGCCCAATTCTGCGTGGGAATGAAGCTTTCTTT
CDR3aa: CASSPILRGNEAFF

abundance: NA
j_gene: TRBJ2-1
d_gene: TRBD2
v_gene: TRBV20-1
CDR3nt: TGCAGTGCTAACCGACTAGCGTTTTACAATGAGCAGTTCTTC
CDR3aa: CSANRLAFYNEQFF